This T cell receptor (beta chain) was captured in a study of cytomegalovirus exposure and HLA in healthy donors. The CDR3 sequence is 10 residues long. V lost 3 bases, J lost 10 bases, and 9 bases lay in between. The germline V gene has CDR1 DFQATT and CDR2 SNEGSKA (reference sequence). Overall study results and limits: Later examination showed HLA-associated TCR beta chains had greater clonal expansion than equally common others.

Use of 60 Vbeta and 13 Jbeta primers characterized the PCR. Here immunoSEQ multiplex PCR was the method, and the copy in TCRdb shows in-frame clones only, minus some. The sample consists of 100,000 to 150,000 clones, about 8.6% of them appearing once. With regard to this clone: Its antigen is unidentified.

The rearrangement joins TRBV20-1 to TRBJ1-1, with D uncertain. Material: PBMCs. The source of this sequence is a woman between 35 and 50 years old in good health and CMV-seropositive. CDR3 in DNA: TGCAGTGCTAGGACGGAGAGAGCTTTCTTT. This encodes CSARTERAFF.